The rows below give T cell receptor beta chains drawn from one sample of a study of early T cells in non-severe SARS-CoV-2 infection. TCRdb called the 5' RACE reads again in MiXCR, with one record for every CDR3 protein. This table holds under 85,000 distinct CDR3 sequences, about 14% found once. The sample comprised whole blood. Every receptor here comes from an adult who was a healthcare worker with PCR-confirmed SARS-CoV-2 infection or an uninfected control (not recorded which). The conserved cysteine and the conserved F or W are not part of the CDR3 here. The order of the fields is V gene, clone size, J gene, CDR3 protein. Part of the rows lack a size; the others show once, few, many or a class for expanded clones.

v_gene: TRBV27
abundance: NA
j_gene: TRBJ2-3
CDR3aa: ASSLRQFSTDTQY

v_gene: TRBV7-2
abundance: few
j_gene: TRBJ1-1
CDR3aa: ASSLGWGRAMNTEAF

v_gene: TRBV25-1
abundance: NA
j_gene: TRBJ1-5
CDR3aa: ASSESGNQPQH

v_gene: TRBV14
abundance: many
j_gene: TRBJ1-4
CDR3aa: ASSQFPGGAGQLF

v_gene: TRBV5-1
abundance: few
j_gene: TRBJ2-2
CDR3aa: ASSRLQGASSGELF

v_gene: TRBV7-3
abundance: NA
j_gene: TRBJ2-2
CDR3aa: ASSKGREELF

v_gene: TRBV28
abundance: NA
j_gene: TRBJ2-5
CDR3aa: ASSFQHAETQY

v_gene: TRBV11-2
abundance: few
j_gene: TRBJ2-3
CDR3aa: ASSYRAGGHTDTQY

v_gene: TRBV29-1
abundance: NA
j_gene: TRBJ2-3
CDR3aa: SVKKTGKTDTQY

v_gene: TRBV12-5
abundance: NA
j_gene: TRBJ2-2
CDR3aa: ASGRDTNTGELF